This is a list of T cell receptor beta chains from one sample in a study of identical twins. Each CDR3 protein is one row after TCRdb ran MiXCR on the 5' RACE reads. The sample holds fewer than 650,000 distinct CDR3 sequences, under 8.5% seen once. This sample was also put to use in a study of yellow fever vaccine responses in identical twins.

Material for sequencing was PBMCs. The receptors shown here come from a woman younger than 30 in good health. CDR3s include the opening cysteine and the closing phenylalanine or tryptophan. The D gene is left open where the match is weak. Only some rows state a clone size, as once, few, many or a class for expanded clones.

abundance: few
j_gene: TRBJ1-3
d_gene: -
v_gene: TRBV7-6
CDR3aa: CASSLGTVSGNTIYF
CDR3nt: TGTGCCAGCAGCTTAGGGACGGTCTCGGGGAACACCATATATTTT

abundance: -
j_gene: TRBJ1-6
d_gene: TRBD1
v_gene: TRBV3-1
CDR3aa: CASSQTGRNSPLHF
CDR3nt: TGTGCCAGCAGCCAGACAGGGCGGAATTCACCCCTCCACTTT

abundance: many
j_gene: TRBJ1-2
d_gene: -
v_gene: TRBV5-6
CDR3aa: CASRLRSMGVLKYGYTF
CDR3nt: TGTGCCAGCAGACTTCGTTCGATGGGGGTTTTGAAGTATGGCTACACCTTC

abundance: few
j_gene: TRBJ1-3
d_gene: -
v_gene: TRBV27
CDR3aa: CASRRGLDSGNTIYF
CDR3nt: TGTGCCAGCAGGCGGGGACTGGACTCTGGAAACACCATATATTTT

abundance: few
j_gene: TRBJ2-7
d_gene: -
v_gene: TRBV21-1
CDR3aa: CASSQKGRRQGGHEQYF
CDR3nt: TGTGCCAGCAGCCAAAAGGGCCGACGACAGGGCGGCCACGAGCAGTACTTC

abundance: few
j_gene: TRBJ2-2
d_gene: TRBD1
v_gene: TRBV4-1
CDR3aa: CASSLRGRSDTGELFF
CDR3nt: TGCGCCAGCAGCCTGAGGGGGCGTTCCGACACCGGGGAGCTGTTTTTT

abundance: few
j_gene: TRBJ2-3
d_gene: -
v_gene: TRBV6-2/TRBV6-3
CDR3aa: CASSYSSVRTDTQYF
CDR3nt: TGTGCCAGCAGTTACTCCTCGGTGCGCACAGATACGCAGTATTTT

abundance: -
j_gene: TRBJ2-2
d_gene: -
v_gene: TRBV19
CDR3aa: CASRPGMNTGELFF
CDR3nt: TGTGCCAGTAGGCCCGGGATGAACACCGGGGAGCTGTTTTTT

abundance: few
j_gene: TRBJ1-2
d_gene: -
v_gene: TRBV6-1
CDR3aa: CASKAPAGVGYGYTF
CDR3nt: TGTGCCAGCAAGGCCCCGGCAGGGGTGGGGTATGGCTACACCTTC

abundance: many
j_gene: TRBJ1-1
d_gene: -
v_gene: TRBV28
CDR3aa: CASSSGGGAMNTEAFF
CDR3nt: TGTGCCAGCAGTTCCGGAGGTGGGGCTATGAACACTGAAGCTTTCTTT

abundance: few
j_gene: TRBJ2-7
d_gene: TRBD2
v_gene: TRBV3-1
CDR3aa: CASSHHLGLVYEQYF
CDR3nt: TGTGCCAGCAGCCATCATCTAGGACTAGTCTACGAGCAGTACTTC

abundance: many
j_gene: TRBJ1-1
d_gene: -
v_gene: TRBV5-1
CDR3aa: CASRPGPLNTEAFF
CDR3nt: TGCGCCAGCCGCCCGGGACCTCTGAACACTGAAGCTTTCTTT

abundance: -
j_gene: TRBJ2-1
d_gene: -
v_gene: TRBV29-1
CDR3aa: CSTGTPLGGYNEQFF
CDR3nt: TGCAGCACCGGGACCCCCTTAGGTGGCTACAATGAGCAGTTCTTC

abundance: -
j_gene: TRBJ2-1
d_gene: TRBD2
v_gene: TRBV7-8
CDR3aa: CASSLRSGGGVSSCNEQFF
CDR3nt: TGTGCCAGCAGCTTGAGGTCTGGCGGGGGGGTTAGCTCCTGCAATGAGCAGTTCTTC

abundance: -
j_gene: TRBJ2-3
d_gene: TRBD2
v_gene: TRBV24-1
CDR3aa: CATGLAGGEDTQYF
CDR3nt: TGTGCCACCGGACTAGCGGGAGGGGAAGATACGCAGTATTTT

abundance: many
j_gene: TRBJ1-4
d_gene: TRBD1
v_gene: TRBV15
CDR3aa: CATSRRAGQGTNEKLFF
CDR3nt: TGTGCCACCAGCAGACGGGCAGGACAGGGAACTAATGAAAAACTGTTTTTT

abundance: few
j_gene: TRBJ2-6
d_gene: TRBD1
v_gene: TRBV12-3/TRBV12-4
CDR3aa: CASSPDRVWANVLTF
CDR3nt: TGTGCCAGCAGTCCCGACAGGGTTTGGGCCAACGTCCTGACTTTC

abundance: -
j_gene: TRBJ2-1
d_gene: TRBD2
v_gene: TRBV7-9
CDR3aa: CASSGTSGGMWYEQFF
CDR3nt: TGTGCCAGCAGCGGAACTAGCGGGGGGATGTGGTATGAGCAGTTCTTC

abundance: few
j_gene: TRBJ2-3
d_gene: -
v_gene: TRBV4-1
CDR3aa: CASSQGVVGTDTQYF
CDR3nt: TGCGCCAGCAGCCAAGGGGTTGTAGGCACAGATACGCAGTATTTT

abundance: few
j_gene: TRBJ1-1
d_gene: -
v_gene: TRBV7-9
CDR3aa: CASSLVDVRATEAFF
CDR3nt: TGTGCCAGCAGCTTAGTAGATGTGAGGGCGACTGAAGCTTTCTTT

abundance: -
j_gene: TRBJ1-2
d_gene: TRBD1
v_gene: TRBV12-3/TRBV12-4
CDR3aa: CASSFGTGGAGYTF
CDR3nt: TGTGCCAGCAGTTTCGGGACAGGGGGCGCGGGCTACACCTTC

abundance: few
j_gene: TRBJ2-3
d_gene: -
v_gene: TRBV20-1
CDR3aa: CQTLPDTQYF
CDR3nt: TGCCAAACCCTCCCAGATACGCAGTATTTT

abundance: -
j_gene: TRBJ2-1
d_gene: TRBD2
v_gene: TRBV15
CDR3aa: CATSWLAGYYNEQFF
CDR3nt: TGTGCCACCAGCTGGCTAGCGGGGTACTACAATGAGCAGTTCTTC

abundance: -
j_gene: TRBJ2-7
d_gene: -
v_gene: TRBV28
CDR3aa: CACSFRSSPPYEQYF
CDR3nt: TGTGCCTGCAGTTTTCGTTCCTCTCCGCCCTACGAGCAGTACTTC

abundance: few
j_gene: TRBJ1-2
d_gene: -
v_gene: TRBV15
CDR3aa: CATSREYGGPYGYTF
CDR3nt: TGTGCCACCAGCAGAGAGTACGGGGGGCCCTATGGCTACACCTTC

abundance: many
j_gene: TRBJ2-1
d_gene: -
v_gene: TRBV7-3
CDR3aa: CASSLGSGPNEQFF
CDR3nt: TGTGCCAGCAGCTTAGGTAGCGGTCCCAATGAGCAGTTCTTC

abundance: few
j_gene: TRBJ2-3
d_gene: TRBD2
v_gene: TRBV5-1
CDR3aa: CASSLAASGSRDTQYF
CDR3nt: TGCGCCAGCAGCTTGGCAGCTAGCGGGAGTCGCGATACGCAGTATTTT

abundance: few
j_gene: TRBJ2-2
d_gene: -
v_gene: TRBV10-1
CDR3aa: CASTEGESGELFF
CDR3nt: TGCGCCAGCACCGAGGGGGAATCCGGGGAGCTGTTTTTT

abundance: few
j_gene: TRBJ2-1
d_gene: -
v_gene: TRBV9
CDR3aa: CASSVAPDPWEQFF
CDR3nt: TGTGCCAGCAGCGTAGCTCCGGATCCATGGGAGCAGTTCTTC

abundance: few
j_gene: TRBJ2-3
d_gene: TRBD1
v_gene: TRBV6-5
CDR3aa: CASSLQGSPADTQYF
CDR3nt: TGTGCCAGCAGTTTACAGGGGTCACCAGCAGATACGCAGTATTTT

abundance: -
j_gene: TRBJ1-6
d_gene: -
v_gene: TRBV29-1
CDR3aa: CSVVVGPNSPLHF
CDR3nt: TGCAGCGTTGTTGTGGGCCCCAATTCACCCCTCCACTTT

abundance: -
j_gene: TRBJ2-1
d_gene: TRBD2
v_gene: TRBV12-3/TRBV12-4
CDR3aa: CASSRGRGFYEQFF
CDR3nt: TGTGCCAGCAGCCGCGGGAGGGGATTCTATGAGCAGTTCTTC

abundance: few
j_gene: TRBJ2-1
d_gene: -
v_gene: TRBV18
CDR3aa: CASTPGVSPLYNEQFF
CDR3nt: TGTGCCAGCACACCAGGCGTTAGTCCTCTGTACAATGAGCAGTTCTTC

abundance: -
j_gene: TRBJ2-3
d_gene: TRBD2
v_gene: TRBV12-3/TRBV12-4
CDR3aa: CASSLSGRAKISTDTQYF
CDR3nt: TGTGCCAGCAGTTTATCCGGGAGGGCCAAAATTAGCACAGATACGCAGTATTTT

abundance: many
j_gene: TRBJ1-6
d_gene: -
v_gene: TRBV4-2
CDR3aa: CASSQGGSNSPLHF
CDR3nt: TGTGCCAGCAGCCAAGGGGGCAGCAATTCACCCCTCCACTTT

abundance: -
j_gene: TRBJ1-1
d_gene: -
v_gene: TRBV12-3/TRBV12-4
CDR3aa: CASRPEGQTEAFF
CDR3nt: TGTGCCAGCAGACCCGAGGGGCAAACTGAAGCTTTCTTT

abundance: few
j_gene: TRBJ2-3
d_gene: TRBD2
v_gene: TRBV5-4
CDR3aa: CASSKGTSGYTDTQYF
CDR3nt: TGTGCCAGCAGCAAAGGGACTAGCGGATACACAGATACGCAGTATTTT

abundance: few
j_gene: TRBJ1-2
d_gene: -
v_gene: TRBV7-2
CDR3aa: CASSSQGLYGYTF
CDR3nt: TGTGCCAGCAGTTCTCAGGGCCTCTATGGCTACACCTTC

abundance: few
j_gene: TRBJ2-4
d_gene: TRBD2
v_gene: TRBV6-1
CDR3aa: CASTRLTSGGLAKNIQYF
CDR3nt: TGTGCCAGCACCAGATTAACTAGCGGGGGACTAGCCAAAAACATTCAGTACTTC

abundance: few
j_gene: TRBJ1-2
d_gene: -
v_gene: TRBV6-1
CDR3aa: CATSQGLSNYGYTF
CDR3nt: TGTGCCACAAGTCAGGGGTTGTCGAACTATGGCTACACCTTC

abundance: -
j_gene: TRBJ1-5
d_gene: TRBD1
v_gene: TRBV7-2
CDR3aa: CASSFTTGQVSNQPQHF
CDR3nt: TGTGCCAGCAGCTTTACCACGGGACAGGTTAGCAATCAGCCCCAGCATTTT

abundance: many
j_gene: TRBJ2-4
d_gene: -
v_gene: TRBV12-3/TRBV12-4
CDR3aa: CASSSAKNIQYF
CDR3nt: TGTGCCAGCAGTTCAGCCAAAAACATTCAGTACTTC

abundance: few
j_gene: TRBJ1-3
d_gene: -
v_gene: TRBV7-2
CDR3aa: CASSKTGTGWVTIYF
CDR3nt: TGTGCCAGCAGTAAGACCGGGACCGGTTGGGTCACCATATATTTT

abundance: -
j_gene: TRBJ1-1
d_gene: -
v_gene: TRBV12-3/TRBV12-4
CDR3aa: CASRPLGGGLATEAFF
CDR3nt: TGTGCCAGCAGACCGTTGGGGGGGGGTTTAGCGACTGAAGCTTTCTTT

abundance: -
j_gene: TRBJ2-3
d_gene: -
v_gene: TRBV20-1
CDR3aa: CSARAIGNRDTQYF
CDR3nt: TGCAGTGCTAGAGCTATAGGGAATAGGGATACGCAGTATTTT

abundance: few
j_gene: TRBJ2-3
d_gene: -
v_gene: TRBV24-1
CDR3aa: CATRDSGDTQYF
CDR3nt: TGTGCCACCAGGGACAGCGGCGATACGCAGTATTTT